The 13 T cell receptor beta chains given below trace back to one sample, sequenced in a study of T cells in localized non-small cell lung cancer. The method was immunoSEQ multiplex PCR; TCRdb's version includes in-frame clones alone and lacks a portion of them. Among 10,000 to 12,000 clones, around 79% were seen once, and the ten largest hold 30% to 35%. The sequences come from peripheral blood, collected before any cancer treatment. The receptor source for this set is a male donor older than 55 with stage I lung adenocarcinoma.

The rearrangement uses TRBV21-1 and TRBJ2-1. TRBV21-1 is annotated as a pseudogene. The length of the CDR3 is 16 residues. The CDR3 loop reads CASRIMLITGDNEQFF. CDR3 DNA: TGTGCCAGCCGCATTATGCTGATTACTGGGGACAATGAGCAGTTCTTC.

The chain joins TRBV10-1 to TRBJ2-3, with 10 bases identical to TRBD2. V shed 8 bases, J shed 4 bases, and the junction held 12 bases outside the gene matches. Germline values: CDR1 WNHNN, CDR2 SYGVQD (reference sequence). This CDR3 has 16 amino acids. CDR3 amino acids: CASASRTSGDSDTQYF. CDR3 in DNA: TGCGCCAGCGCCAGCCGTACTAGCGGGGACTCAGATACGCAGTATTTT.

The genes are TRBV9 and TRBJ1-4; perhaps TRBD1 as D (5 bases). Trimming stripped 0 bases from V and 6 bases from J, with 24 bases between. Germline V gene lookup returns CDR1 SGDLS and CDR2 YYNGEE. The CDR3 contains 19 residues. CDR3 nucleotides: TGTGCCAGCAGCGTAGCCGGGAATCAACCTTCCAGGGTCTATGAAAAACTGTTTTTT. Amino acids: CASSVAGNQPSRVYEKLFF.

This sequence joins TRBV10-3 and TRBJ1-6; TRBD1 aligns across 7 bases. V shed 3 bases, J shed 5 bases, and the junction held 7 bases outside the gene matches. Germline assignment: CDR1 ENHRY and CDR2 SYGVKD. The CDR3 extends over 16 amino acids. CDR3 sequence (DNA): TGTGCCATCAGTGAAGAGGGGGCTCGTAATAATTCACCCCTCCACTTT. It specifies CAISEEGARNNSPLHF.

The V gene is TRBV9, the J gene TRBJ2-2; no firm D call. This CDR3 spans 14 amino acids. The V gene's germline CDR1 is SGDLS and CDR2 YYNGEE. V dropped 1 base and J dropped 3 bases, with 7 bases sitting between them. The CDR3, as DNA: TGTGCCAGCAGCGTAACGGCCGACACCGGGGAGCTGTTTTTT. This encodes CASSVTADTGELFF.

This clone was seen more than once but under ten times. The V and J genes are TRBV2 and TRBJ2-1; TRBD2 agrees at 9 bases. The V gene end was trimmed by 6 bases and the J gene end by 6 bases; junction bases not matched to a gene: 9. Germline CDR1 and CDR2: SNHLY and FYNNEI. The length of the CDR3 is 15 residues. Here the CDR3 reads CASSQSGGPSNEQFF. DNA for the CDR3: TGTGCCAGCAGCCAAAGCGGGGGGCCCTCCAATGAGCAGTTCTTC.

V and J are TRBV5-1 and TRBJ2-7, with D possibly matching TRBD2 (5 bases). The V end lost 0 bases, the J end lost 2 bases, and 15 bases lay between the germline ends. The CDR3 is 16 residues long. CDR1 and CDR2 (germline): SGHRS, YFSETQ. The CDR3 region is CASSLGHGISAYEQYF. The CDR3 nucleotides read TGCGCCAGCAGCTTGGGACACGGGATTTCCGCCTACGAGCAGTACTTC.

This chain links TRBV6-5 with TRBJ1-5; TRBD1 is a possible D gene (6 bases). Trimming removed 0 bases at V and 7 bases at J, with 10 bases between. Germline lookup yields CDR1 MNHEY and CDR2 SVGAGI. The CDR3 runs to 14 residues. The DNA of the CDR3 is TGTGCCAGCAGTTACTCGCCAGGGGAACAGCCCCAGCATTTT. Encoded protein: CASSYSPGEQPQHF.

This chain connects TRBV13 to TRBJ1-4, with a possible D match to TRBD1 (6 bases). Trimming left V 5 bases short and J 7 bases short, with 23 bases between. The CDR3 is 17 residues long. Germline loops: CDR1 PRHDT, CDR2 FYEKMQ (reference sequence). The CDR3 is CASSGSIRRGLGEKLFF. The CDR3, as DNA: TGTGCCAGCAGCGGTTCAATCCGACGGGGGCTAGGTGAAAAACTGTTTTTT.

In nucleotides, the CDR3 is TGTGCCAGCAGCTCCTACAGGGGGCTAGGCTACACCTTC. Amino acids: CASSSYRGLGYTF. The chain combines TRBV17 with TRBJ1-2; the D call in the table, TRBD1, was not verified against the DNA. TRBV17 is classed as an ORF, of uncertain function. The CDR3 is made up of 13 amino acids.

The rearrangement joins TRBV10-1 to TRBJ2-3; the match to TRBD2 covers 11 bases. The CDR3 covers 14 residues. Germline V gives CDR1 WNHNN, CDR2 SYGVQD (reference sequence). Trimming at V came to 4 bases and at J to 7 bases, leaving 4 bases not matched to a gene. The CDR3 sequence is CASSVAGGPHTQYF. The CDR3 coding sequence is TGCGCCAGCAGTGTAGCGGGGGGGCCTCATACGCAGTATTTT.

The chain links TRBV4-3 to TRBJ1-2; TRBD1 agrees at 8 bases. Unmatched junction bases numbered 8, after V lost 0 bases and J lost 8 bases. Per germline, CDR1 LGHNA and CDR2 YSLEER. The CDR3 loop spans 15 amino acids. The CDR3 DNA reads TGCGCCAGCAGCCAAGAAGATGGACAGGGACGGGGCTACACCTTC. Its translation: CASSQEDGQGRGYTF.

The chain couples TRBV10-3 to TRBJ2-3; 9 positions agree with TRBD1. V was clipped by 5 bases and J by 5 bases; unmatched bases: 14. The CDR3 loop spans 17 amino acids. CDR1 is ENHRY and CDR2 is SYGVKD in the germline V gene. The CDR3: CAISSNTGQGILDTQYF. Written as DNA, the CDR3 is TGTGCCATCAGTAGCAACACGGGACAGGGTATATTAGATACGCAGTATTTT.